The rows below give T cell receptor beta chains drawn from one sample of a study of CD8 T cells in Susac syndrome. TCRdb re-called the immunoSEQ multiplex PCR reads with MiXCR, one entry per CDR3 protein. The data contain fewer than 300,000 distinct CDR3 sequences, roughly 84% of them singletons. Sequenced sample: CD8+ T cells from PBMCs. Every receptor here comes from a human donor with multiple sclerosis. Both conserved end residues are trimmed from each CDR3.

>TRBJ2-1|TRBV9
ASSVLAGQFNEQF
>TRBJ1-5|TRBV7-2
ASSLVRVGDNQPQH
>TRBJ2-5|TRBV7-2
ASSPSVSGRETQY
>TRBJ2-2|TRBV20-1
SARVLAGVLGELF
>TRBJ2-1|TRBV29-1
SVEVGHEQF
>TRBJ2-7|TRBV9
ASSVAGLAGLYEQY
>TRBJ2-3|TRBV9
ASSVDSSTDTQY
>TRBJ2-1|TRBV29-1
SVGTGQNNEQF
>TRBJ1-2|TRBV5-1
ASSLAFRGADYGYT
>TRBJ2-7|TRBV20-1
SARTTGIYEQY
>TRBJ1-2|TRBV27
ASSLTGRDDGYT
>TRBJ2-1|TRBV6-1
ARTGLAGVSLPTNEQF
>TRBJ1-2|TRBV2
ARRTGVGYT
>TRBJ2-1|TRBV27
ASSSLRTGRNLYNEQF
>TRBJ2-1|TRBV7-8
ASSPTLAGSSYNEQF
>TRBJ2-7|TRBV9
ASSSRGAYEQY
>TRBJ2-5|TRBV25-1
ASSVGPEQETQY
>TRBJ2-1|TRBV27
ASSSGGGPVNEQF
>TRBJ1-1|TRBV13
ASNQRGNEAF
>TRBJ2-6|TRBV19
ASSIGPVLT
>TRBJ2-3|TRBV4-1
ASSPPATSGSTDTQY
>TRBJ2-1|TRBV28
ASSQRRWNEQF
>TRBJ2-7|TRBV9
ASSVDILNGEQY
>TRBJ2-2|TRBV6-5
ASSYSNLERADTGELF
>TRBJ2-7|TRBV13
ASSPEGSYEQY
>TRBJ2-1|TRBV27
ASSFGLYNEQF
>TRBJ2-3|TRBV10-3
AISERGRTDTQY
>TRBJ1-4|TRBV5-4
ASSLSPGNQKLF
>TRBJ2-7|TRBV9
ASSVEPRVEQY
>TRBJ2-5|TRBV27
ASSLTPAGAEETQY
>TRBJ2-1|TRBV28
ASRGILEQF
>TRBJ2-7|TRBV15
ATSRAWDSYEQY
>TRBJ2-7|TRBV28
ASSSIGSSYEQY
>TRBJ2-3|TRBV3-1
ASSQLTDTQY
>TRBJ2-2|TRBV5-1
ASRGRGSGGELF
>TRBJ1-5|TRBV9
ASSGQGGNQPQH
>TRBJ2-1|TRBV12-3/TRBV12-4
ASASGRPHYNEQF
>TRBJ2-2|TRBV12-3/TRBV12-4
ASSTQGGTGELF
>TRBJ1-5|TRBV7-9
ASSFTGTGGNQPQH
>TRBJ1-2|TRBV27
ASSAGTYGYT
>TRBJ2-7|TRBV12-3/TRBV12-4
ASSFSGRVYEQY
>TRBJ2-2|TRBV7-2
ASSLVLAGGSNTGELF
>TRBJ2-1|TRBV27
ASSLLGRSSYNEQF
>TRBJ2-7|TRBV12-3/TRBV12-4
ASSLARTGSNYEQY
>TRBJ1-2|TRBV3-1
ASSRHRGEKGYT
>TRBJ1-1|TRBV25-1
ASRQGWEAF
>TRBJ2-7|TRBV12-5
ATGPVPYEQY
>TRBJ1-1|TRBV14
ASSQDGTYTEAF
>TRBJ2-1|TRBV4-2
ASSQATSGRTNEQF